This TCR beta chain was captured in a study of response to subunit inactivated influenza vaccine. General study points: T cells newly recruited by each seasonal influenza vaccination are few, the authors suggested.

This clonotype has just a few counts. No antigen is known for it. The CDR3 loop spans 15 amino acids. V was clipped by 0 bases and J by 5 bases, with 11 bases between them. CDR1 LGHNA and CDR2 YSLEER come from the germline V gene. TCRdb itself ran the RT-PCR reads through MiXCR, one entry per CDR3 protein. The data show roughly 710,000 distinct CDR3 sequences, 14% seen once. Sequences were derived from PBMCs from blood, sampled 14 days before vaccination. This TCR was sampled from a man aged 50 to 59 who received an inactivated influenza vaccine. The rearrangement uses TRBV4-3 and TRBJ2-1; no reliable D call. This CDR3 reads CASSQDPAGDNEQFF. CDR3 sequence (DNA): TGCGCCAGCAGCCAAGATCCGGCAGGAGACAATGAGCAGTTCTTC.